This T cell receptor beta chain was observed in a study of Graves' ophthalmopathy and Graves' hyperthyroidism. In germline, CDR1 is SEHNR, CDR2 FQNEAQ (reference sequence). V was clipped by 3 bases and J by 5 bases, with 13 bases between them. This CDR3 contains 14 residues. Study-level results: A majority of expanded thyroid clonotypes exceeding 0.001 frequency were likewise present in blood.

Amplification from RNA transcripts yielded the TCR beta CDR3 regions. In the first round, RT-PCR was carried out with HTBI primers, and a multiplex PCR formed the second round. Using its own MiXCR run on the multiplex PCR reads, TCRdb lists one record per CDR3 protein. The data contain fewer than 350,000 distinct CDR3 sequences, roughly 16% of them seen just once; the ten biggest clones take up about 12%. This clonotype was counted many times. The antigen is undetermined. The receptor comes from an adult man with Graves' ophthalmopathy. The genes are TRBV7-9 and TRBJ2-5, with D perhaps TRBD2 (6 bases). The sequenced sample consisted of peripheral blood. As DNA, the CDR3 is TGTGCCAGCAGCTTCGGGGGAGGAAAGGAGACCCAGTACTTC. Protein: CASSFGGGKETQYF. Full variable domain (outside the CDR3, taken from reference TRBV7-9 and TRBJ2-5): DTGVSQNPRHKITKRGQNVTFRCDPISEHNRLYWYRQTLGQGPEFLTYFQNEAQLEKSRLLSDRFSAERPKGSFSTLEIQRTEQGDSAMYLCASSFGGGKETQYFGPGTRLLVL.